Below, 22 T cell receptor beta chains from the same sample are listed, as sequenced in a study of graft-versus-host responses after intestinal transplantation. Generated by immunoSEQ multiplex PCR, the TCRdb table keeps only in-frame clones and is missing some. The table lists 6,500 to 10,000 clones, around 29% of them singletons. The sample was alloreactive CD4+ T cells from a mixed lymphocyte reaction culture, taken before intestinal transplant. Subset defined: CFSE-low proliferating T cells sorted from roughly 6-day pre-transplant mixed lymphocyte reaction (GvH or HvG direction). Source of these receptors: a human patient who received an intestinal transplant.

This clone was counted a few times. The chain has TRBV18 and TRBJ2-5; D gene unclear. The CDR3 contains 14 residues. Germline values: CDR1 KGHSH, CDR2 LQKENI. The V end was cut by 1 base, the J end by 2 bases, with 8 bases between. DNA of the CDR3: TGTGCCAGCTCACCACTGACTGGGCAAGAGACCCAGTACTTC. Protein product: CASSPLTGQETQYF.

Here the CDR3 DNA reads TGTGCCAGCAGCCTTCTGACAGGGAAAGGCTACGAGCAGTACTTC. Its translation: CASSLLTGKGYEQYF. J is TRBJ2-7 and V is TRBV11-2, with 7 bases lining up with TRBD1. V trimming: 5 bases; J trimming: 3 bases; junction bases outside the gene matches: 10. The germline V gene encodes CDR1 SGHAT and CDR2 FQNNGV. This CDR3 comprises 15 residues.

This clone was found a few times. The V and J genes are TRBV28 and TRBJ2-1; a weak D match, TRBD1 (6 bases). The CDR3 has 17 residues. Germline CDR1 is MDHEN and CDR2 is SYDVKM. Trimming removed 3 bases at V and 4 bases at J, with 19 bases between. The CDR3 is CASSFQGWARAYNEQFF. The CDR3 nucleotides are TGTGCCAGCAGTTTCCAGGGGTGGGCTAGGGCATACAATGAGCAGTTCTTC.

V usage is TRBV5-6 and J usage is TRBJ2-2, with 8 nucleotides matching TRBD2. This CDR3 comprises 16 residues. V was pared by 2 bases and J by 4 bases, with 7 bases of the junction left unmatched. The V gene's germline CDR1 is SGHDT and CDR2 YYEEEE. The CDR3 region is CASSFLSGSSTGELFF. The CDR3 DNA sequence: TGTGCCAGCAGCTTTTTAAGCGGGAGTTCCACCGGGGAGCTGTTTTTT.

The sample holds a few counts of this clone. The chain couples TRBV7-9 to TRBJ2-5; 9 nucleotides match TRBD2. The CDR3 spans 15 residues. The germline V gene encodes CDR1 SEHNR and CDR2 FQNEAQ (reference sequence). After removal of 4 bases from V and 4 bases from J, the junction contained 7 bases not matched to a gene. Here the CDR3 DNA reads TGTGCCAGCAGCTCCCAGGGACTAGCCCTAGAGACCCAGTACTTC. Translated: CASSSQGLALETQYF.

The chain links TRBV11-2 to TRBJ2-5; TRBD2 aligns across 9 bases. V was clipped by 1 base and J by 0 bases; unmatched bases: 6. This CDR3 has 17 amino acids. Germline V CDR1 and CDR2: SGHAT, FQNNGV. This CDR3 reads CASSLVAGGLYQETQYF. CDR3 in DNA: TGTGCCAGCAGCTTAGTCGCGGGGGGGCTCTACCAAGAGACCCAGTACTTC.

The J gene is TRBJ2-1, the V gene TRBV6-4; no reliable D call. The CDR3 is made up of 13 amino acids. Germline V gives CDR1 MRHNA, CDR2 SNTAGT. Trimming cost V 4 bases and J 10 bases, with 14 bases left between them. CDR3 sequence (DNA): TGTGCCAGCAGTGCCCGACCCACCGGGGAGCAGTTCTTC. Translating it yields CASSARPTGEQFF.

A few counts support this clone. V and J are TRBV11-2 and TRBJ2-2; D remains unclear. The germline V gene has CDR1 SGHAT and CDR2 FQNNGV. Deletions cut 5 bases from V and 0 bases from J, with 7 bases between. CDR3 size: 14 residues. This chain's CDR3 is CASSPLPNTGELFF. CDR3 nucleotides: TGTGCCAGCAGCCCTCTACCGAACACCGGGGAGCTGTTTTTT. Filled out from reference TRBV11-2 and TRBJ2-2, the complete variable domain reads EAGVAQSPRYKIIEKRQSVAFWCNPISGHATLYWYQQILGQGPKLLIQFQNNGVVDDSQLPKDRFSAERLKGVDSTLKIQPAKLEDSAVYLCASSPLPNTGELFFGEGSRLTVL.

This clone was recorded only once. The genes are TRBV2 and TRBJ2-1; D is possibly TRBD2 (6 bases). The germline V gene has CDR1 SNHLY and CDR2 FYNNEI. This CDR3 is 15 amino acids long. V dropped 4 bases and J dropped 9 bases, with 19 bases sitting between them. CDR3 in amino acids: CASSGRRGLQGEQFF. The CDR3 bases are TGTGCCAGCAGTGGCCGTCGGGGACTCCAGGGTGAGCAGTTCTTC.

This clone was seen more than once but under ten times. This chain connects TRBV5-1 to TRBJ2-5, with 9 bases lining up with TRBD2. V lost 1 base and J lost 2; bases outside the gene matches: 6. CDR1 is SGHRS and CDR2 is YFSETQ in the germline V gene. The CDR3 runs 16 residues. DNA of the CDR3: TGCGCCAGCAGCTTGAATCCTAGCGGGAAACAAGAGACCCAGTACTTC. It translates to CASSLNPSGKQETQYF.

The CDR3 spells CASSEGILQGYEQYF. DNA for the CDR3: TGTGCCAGCAGTGAAGGTATTTTGCAGGGCTACGAGCAGTACTTC. The chain employs TRBV6-1 and TRBJ2-7; tentatively, D is TRBD1 (5 bases). CDR3 length: 15 residues. Germline CDR1 reads MNHNS; CDR2 reads SASEGT. The V gene lost 1 base and the J gene lost 3 bases, with 13 bases spanning the gap.

This clone has more than one count but fewer than ten. This sequence joins TRBV5-1 and TRBJ2-3; D might be TRBD1 (6 bases). CDR3 length equals 14 residues. CDR1 is SGHRS and CDR2 is YFSETQ in the germline V gene. V dropped 0 bases and J dropped 8 bases, with 13 bases sitting between them. CDR3 DNA sequence: TGCGCCAGCAGCTTGGTTGGGGGCCAAGGTACGCAGTATTTT. Protein sequence: CASSLVGGQGTQYF.

The rearrangement uses TRBV18 and TRBJ2-7; 11 nucleotides agree with TRBD1. Germline V gene sequence: CDR1 KGHSH, CDR2 LQKENI. Germline trimming cut 5 bases from V and 5 bases from J; bases unmatched to any gene: 5. This CDR3 comprises 14 residues. The CDR3 sequence is CASSSGTGGDEQYF. The CDR3 nucleotides read TGTGCCAGCTCATCGGGGACAGGGGGGGACGAGCAGTACTTC.

V usage is TRBV28 and J usage is TRBJ2-7; the D gene is possibly TRBD2 (5 bases). The CDR3 sequence is 14 residues long. Germline lookup yields CDR1 MDHEN and CDR2 SYDVKM. V gave up 5 bases and J gave up 4 bases, with 15 bases separating them. CDR3 protein: CASSLEGPLYEQYF. The CDR3 DNA sequence: TGTGCCAGCAGTCTTGAGGGTCCCCTTTACGAGCAGTACTTC.

The CDR3: CASSLAGAGANNEQFF. The CDR3, as DNA: TGTGCCAGCAGCTTAGCCGGAGCGGGGGCAAACAATGAGCAGTTCTTC. J is TRBJ2-1 and V is TRBV7-9, with 8 bases matching TRBD2. The V gene end was trimmed by 0 bases and the J gene end by 5 bases; junction bases not matched to a gene: 6. The germline CDR1 and CDR2 sequences are SEHNR and FQNEAQ (reference sequence). This CDR3 contains 16 residues.

This chain connects TRBV10-1 to TRBJ2-7; D is possibly TRBD2 (5 bases). The CDR3 is 13 amino acids. With 4 bases removed from V and 3 bases from J, the gap between germline ends came to 10 bases. Germline values: CDR1 WNHNN, CDR2 SYGVQD (reference sequence). The CDR3 here is CASSALAGYEQYF. The CDR3 DNA sequence: TGCGCCAGCAGTGCTCTAGCAGGCTACGAGCAGTACTTC.

In its sample, this clone is medium-sized. The rearrangement joins TRBV28 to TRBJ1-2; possibly TRBD1 for D (5 bases). From germline, CDR1 is MDHEN and CDR2 SYDVKM. V lost 5 bases, J lost 7 bases, and 17 bases lay in between. CDR3 length: 14 residues. This chain's CDR3 is CASSTDPGYSGYTF. CDR3 nucleotide sequence: TGTGCCAGCAGTACCGACCCAGGGTACAGTGGCTACACCTTC.

The genes are TRBV21-1 and TRBJ2-1; the tabulated D call, TRBD2, remains unverified against the DNA. TRBV21-1 is a pseudogene locus. There are 17 residues in the CDR3. The CDR3 loop reads CASSGTGTSGTYNEQFF. The DNA of the CDR3 is TGTGCCAGCAGCGGAACCGGGACTAGCGGAACCTACAATGAGCAGTTCTTC.

V gene TRBV4-2 combines with J gene TRBJ2-2, with a tentative D call TRBD2 (7 bases). Trimming stripped 0 bases from V and 4 bases from J, with 12 bases between. Germline V gene lookup returns CDR1 LGHNA and CDR2 YNFKEQ. The CDR3 contains 16 residues. CDR3 sequence reads: CASSQDRGAGTGELFF. DNA for the CDR3: TGTGCCAGCAGCCAAGATCGGGGGGCGGGCACCGGGGAGCTGTTTTTT.

In this sample, this clone turned up a few times. The rearrangement links TRBV6-1 to TRBJ1-4; 7 nucleotides agree with TRBD1. CDR1 MNHNS and CDR2 SASEGT come from the germline V gene. The CDR3 has 13 residues. V gave up 6 bases and J gave up 10 bases; unmatched junction bases: 8. The CDR3 DNA is TGTGCCAGCAGCGGAGGGGGCAACCGAAAACTGTTTTTT. Amino acids: CASSGGGNRKLFF.

Sample share makes this clone medium-sized. V and J are TRBV2 and TRBJ1-5, with D maybe TRBD1 (5 bases). V lost 6 bases and J 5 bases, leaving 11 bases between the germline ends. Per germline, CDR1 SNHLY and CDR2 FYNNEI. This CDR3 is built from 13 residues. DNA for the CDR3: TGTGCCAGCAGGGCGGGGCCCTATCAGCCCCAGCATTTT. Translation gives CASRAGPYQPQHF.

This clone is medium-sized in the sample. The chain uses TRBV12-1 and TRBJ1-5. TRBV12-1 is a pseudogene segment. The CDR3 is made up of 12 amino acids. This CDR3 is CASSFAREPQHF. DNA of the CDR3: TGTGCCAGCAGCTTTGCGCGGGAGCCCCAGCATTTT.